This T cell receptor (beta chain) was identified during a study of CD8+CD57+ T cells in acquired aplastic anemia. Before being chosen for sequencing, patients had shown CD8+CD57+ cell expansion by flow cytometry. CDR1 and CDR2 (germline): LGHNA, YNFKEQ. The CDR3 has 17 amino acids. The V gene end was trimmed by 7 bases and the J gene end by 2 bases; junction bases not matched to a gene: 12. For CDR3 and TCR beta VDJ profiling, genomic DNA was the template used. TCRdb called the reads again in MiXCR, with one record for every CDR3 protein. The top ten hold about 2.9% of the sample, which has about 150,000 distinct CDR3 sequences, approximately 51% seen once.

Sequences were obtained from sorted CD4+, CD8+, or CD8+CD57+ T cells (not recorded which) from PBMCs. This TCR came from a human donor with aplastic anemia. The chain joins TRBV4-2 to TRBJ2-7; 12 bases line up with TRBD2. CDR3 sequence (DNA): TGTGCCAGCAAAAAAGGACTAGCGGGACTTGGAACCTACGAGCAGTACGTC. Translated: CASKKGLAGLGTYEQYV.